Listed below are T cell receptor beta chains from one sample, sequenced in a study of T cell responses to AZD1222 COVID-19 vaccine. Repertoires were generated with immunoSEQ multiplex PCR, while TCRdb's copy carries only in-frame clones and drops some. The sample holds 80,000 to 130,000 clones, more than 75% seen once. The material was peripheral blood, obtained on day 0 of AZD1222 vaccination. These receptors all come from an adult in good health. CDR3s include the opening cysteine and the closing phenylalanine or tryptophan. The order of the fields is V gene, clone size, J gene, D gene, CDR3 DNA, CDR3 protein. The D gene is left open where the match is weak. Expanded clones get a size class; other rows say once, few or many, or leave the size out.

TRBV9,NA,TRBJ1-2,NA,TGTGCCAGCAGCGCAGACTCGCGGGGAGTGGTCTCTTATGGCTACACCTTC,CASSADSRGVVSYGYTF
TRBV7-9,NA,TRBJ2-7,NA,TGTGCCAGCAGCCGGACCTACGAGCAGTACTTC,CASSRTYEQYF
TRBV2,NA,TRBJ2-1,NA,TGTGCCAGCAGCGGGGGGCCGGGAAATGAGCAGTTCTTC,CASSGGPGNEQFF
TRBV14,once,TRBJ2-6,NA,TGTGCCAGCAGCCAAGCTGGGGCCAACGTCCTGACTTTC,CASSQAGANVLTF
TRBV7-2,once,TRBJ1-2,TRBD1,TGTGCCAGCAGCTTAGAGGGGGCCTATGGCTACACCTTC,CASSLEGAYGYTF
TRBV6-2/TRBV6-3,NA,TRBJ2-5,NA,TGTGCCAGCAGCGGGGACACGACAGGACGGGGGGAGACCCAGTACTTC,CASSGDTTGRGETQYF
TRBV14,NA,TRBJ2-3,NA,TGTGCCAGCAGCCACCGGGGCCCTCCCGATACGCAGTATTTT,CASSHRGPPDTQYF
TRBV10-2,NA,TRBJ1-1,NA,TGCGCCAGCAGTCTCACAGGGCGGGCGAACACTGAAGCTTTCTTT,CASSLTGRANTEAFF
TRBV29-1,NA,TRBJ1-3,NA,TGCAGCGTGGGTGGGGAATCCTTCTCTGGAAACACCATATATTTT,CSVGGESFSGNTIYF
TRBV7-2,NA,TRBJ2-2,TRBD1,TGTGCCAGCAGCATAGACAGGGCGCGGACCGGGGAGCTGTTTTTT,CASSIDRARTGELFF
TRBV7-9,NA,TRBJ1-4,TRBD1,TGTGCCAGCAGCAGGGACAGGGAAGAAAAACTGTTTTTT,CASSRDREEKLFF
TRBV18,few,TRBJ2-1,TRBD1,TGTGCCAGCTCACCAGCCACAGGGGCAAACAATGAGCAGTTCTTC,CASSPATGANNEQFF
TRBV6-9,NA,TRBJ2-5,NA,TGTGCCAGCAGTACCCCGAGGGGGGAGACCCAGTACTTC,CASSTPRGETQYF
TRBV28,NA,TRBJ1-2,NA,TGTGCCAGCACCCCCCCGCCTCCCCGCTATGGCTACACCTTC,CASTPPPPRYGYTF
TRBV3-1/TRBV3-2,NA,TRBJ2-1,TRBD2,TGTGCCAGCAGCCGACCGGGACTAGCGGGGAACCCCGTTTACAATGAGCAGTTCTTC,CASSRPGLAGNPVYNEQFF
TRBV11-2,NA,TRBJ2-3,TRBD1,TGTGCCAGCAGCTTCAACAGGGGGACCACAGATACGCAGTATTTT,CASSFNRGTTDTQYF
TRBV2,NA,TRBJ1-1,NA,TGTGCCAGCAGTGGACCCAGGGGCGGAGAAGCTTTCTTT,CASSGPRGGEAFF
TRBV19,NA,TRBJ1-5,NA,TGTGCCAGTAGTATAGTGGCACAGGGAAATCAGCCCCAGCATTTT,CASSIVAQGNQPQHF
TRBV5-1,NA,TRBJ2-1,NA,TGCGCCAGCAGCTTGATCCCCTCGGGTCGACAGTACAATGAGCAGTTCTTC,CASSLIPSGRQYNEQFF
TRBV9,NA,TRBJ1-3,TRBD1,TGTGCCAGCAGCCCCGGCGGGACAGCTCAAAACACCATATATTTT,CASSPGGTAQNTIYF
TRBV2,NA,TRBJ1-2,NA,TGTGCCAGCAGGGGACTGATCGCTAACTATGGCTACACCTTC,CASRGLIANYGYTF
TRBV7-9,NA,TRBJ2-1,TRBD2,TGTGCCAGCAGCTTAGGACTAGCGGGGGGTCTCTTAGGGGAGCAGTTCTTC,CASSLGLAGGLLGEQFF
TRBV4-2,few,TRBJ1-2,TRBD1,TGTGCCAGCAGCTCAGGACAGGGGGCCTACTATGGCTACACCTTC,CASSSGQGAYYGYTF
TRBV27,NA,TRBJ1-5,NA,TGTGCCAGCACCGCCAGGGTGGATCAGCCCCAGCATTTT,CASTARVDQPQHF
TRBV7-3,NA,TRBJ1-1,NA,TGTGCCAGCAGCTCTCCCCCAGGAGCGAACACTGAAGCTTTCTTT,CASSSPPGANTEAFF
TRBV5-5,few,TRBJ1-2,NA,TGTGCCAGCAGCTTGGTATCTCTCGGGGGCTACACCTTC,CASSLVSLGGYTF
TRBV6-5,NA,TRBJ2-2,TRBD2,TGTGCCAGCAGTCCGACTAGCGGGGCGACCGGGGAGCTGTTTTTT,CASSPTSGATGELFF
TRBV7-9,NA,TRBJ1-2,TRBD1,TGTGCCAGCAGCTTAGTTTATAGGGGGCAAAATGGCTACACCTTC,CASSLVYRGQNGYTF
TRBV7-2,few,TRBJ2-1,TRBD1,TGTGCCAGCACCCGATATTACGGACAGGGAGGCAATGAGCAGTTCTTC,CASTRYYGQGGNEQFF
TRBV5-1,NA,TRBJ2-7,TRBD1,TGCGCCAGCAGCTTGAGCTACGACAGGGACGAGCAGTACTTC,CASSLSYDRDEQYF
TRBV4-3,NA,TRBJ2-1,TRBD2,TGCGCCAGCAGCCGAGGACTAGCGGGCTCCTACAATGAGCAGTTCTTC,CASSRGLAGSYNEQFF
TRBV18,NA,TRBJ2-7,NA,TGTGCCAGCTCATCGGACTTTAGCTACGAGCAGTACTTC,CASSSDFSYEQYF